Each of the 25 T cell receptor beta chains below was sequenced from the same sample in a study of blood T cell repertoires in COVID-19 (dated by TCRdb to about 2020). Library method: the immunoSEQ multiplex PCR assay. This immuneACCESS table, as held by TCRdb, lists in-frame sequences with V and J called but not all clones. Of the missing ones, under half trace to an unresolved V gene in checked studies; the others have no known cause. The sample table contains nearly 110,000 clones; only one count was recorded for about 89% of them. The ten largest make up 4.9% of the sample. The specimen was peripheral blood. Receptors were obtained from a man in his forties with active or convalescent COVID-19.

This chain joins TRBV4-3 and TRBJ1-5; 7 bases fit TRBD1. V was clipped by 4 bases and J by 4 bases; unmatched bases: 4. Germline-derived CDR1 and CDR2 are LGHNA and YSLEER. The CDR3 sequence is 14 residues long. CDR3: CASSPWTGNQPQHF. The CDR3 DNA reads as TGCGCCAGCAGCCCCTGGACAGGAAATCAGCCCCAGCATTTT.

The rearrangement uses TRBV6-5 and TRBJ1-5, with D perhaps TRBD1 (5 bases). The V and J ends lost 2 bases and 1 base respectively, with 9 bases between them. This CDR3 comprises 15 residues. CDR1 is MNHEY, CDR2 SVGAGI, per germline. This CDR3 reads CASSYNKGSNQPQHF. The CDR3 coding sequence is TGTGCCAGCAGTTACAACAAGGGGAGCAATCAGCCCCAGCATTTT.

This clone was observed once. The gene calls are TRBV15 and TRBJ2-1; 11 bases are a match to TRBD2. The J segment lost 0 bases and the V segment lost 2 bases, leaving 3 bases of the junction unmatched. CDR1 LNHNV and CDR2 YYDKDF come from the germline V gene (reference sequence). This CDR3 comprises 17 residues. CDR3 sequence reads: CATSRRLAGSSYNEQFF. CDR3 coding DNA: TGTGCCACCAGCAGAAGACTAGCGGGGAGCTCCTACAATGAGCAGTTCTTC.

The chain joins TRBV7-2 to TRBJ1-3, with D possibly being TRBD1 (5 bases). V lost 5 bases, J lost 0 bases, and 8 bases lay in between. CDR1 and CDR2 from the germline V gene are SGHTA and FQGNSA. The CDR3 is 14 amino acids. The CDR3 loop is CASSTGVSGNTIYF. CDR3 coding DNA: TGTGCCAGCAGCACGGGGGTCTCTGGAAACACCATATATTTT.

V is TRBV19 and J is TRBJ2-1, with TRBD2 matching over 12 bases. The V segment lost 5 bases and the J segment 14 bases; nucleotides outside the gene matches: 7. The CDR3 covers 13 residues. The germline gives CDR1 LNHDA, CDR2 SQIVND (reference sequence). CDR3 residues: CASSPLAGGVEFF. The CDR3 region has the DNA TGTGCCAGTAGTCCGCTAGCGGGAGGGGTCGAGTTCTTC. The full variable domain, with the rest looked up from reference TRBV19 and TRBJ2-1, is DGGITQSPKYLFRKEGQNVTLSCEQNLNHDAMYWYRQDPGQGLRLIYYSQIVNDFQKGDIAEGYSVSREKKESFPLTVTSAQKNPTAFYLCASSPLAGGVEFFGPGTRLTVL.

As DNA, the CDR3 is TGCGCCAGCAGCTTGGCAGGTCCGAGCTCTGGAAACACCATATATTTT. Amino acids: CASSLAGPSSGNTIYF. The chain is built from TRBV5-1 and TRBJ1-3; D unclear. The CDR3 extends over 16 amino acids. Germline V CDR1 and CDR2: SGHRS, YFSETQ. V lost 0 bases to trimming and J lost 0 bases, with 10 bases between them.

This chain links TRBV28 with TRBJ1-5; 8 bases agree with TRBD1. Germline-derived CDR1 and CDR2 are MDHEN and SYDVKM. The CDR3 sequence is 14 residues long. V shed 7 bases and J 7 bases; nucleotides not matched to a gene: 9. The CDR3 DNA reads as TGTGCCAGCACATTCCAGGGGGCTCGGCAGCCCCAGCATTTT. This gives the protein CASTFQGARQPQHF.

This clone was observed a single time. The chain couples TRBV28 to TRBJ1-2; D gene uncertain. This CDR3 has 12 amino acids. Germline loops: CDR1 MDHEN, CDR2 SYDVKM. Trimming removed 7 bases from V and 8 bases from J, with 14 bases in between. CDR3 sequence reads: CASNLGGGGYTF. The CDR3, as DNA: TGTGCCAGCAACTTAGGAGGCGGGGGCTACACCTTC.

The chain has TRBV5-4 and TRBJ2-1; 10 bases line up with TRBD1. The CDR3 extends over 15 amino acids. Losses at the gene ends were 3 bases for V and 4 bases for J; bases not matched to a gene: 4. Per the germline V gene, CDR1 is SGHNT and CDR2 is YYREEE (reference sequence). CDR3 sequence (DNA): TGTGCCAGCAGCTGGGGACAGGGGAATTACAATGAGCAGTTCTTC. Protein product: CASSWGQGNYNEQFF.

The V call is TRBV5-1, the J call TRBJ2-5; 7 bases are shared with TRBD2. Germline lookup yields CDR1 SGHRS and CDR2 YFSETQ. With V trimmed by 4 bases and J by 3 bases, 9 bases remained unmatched. The CDR3 sequence is 15 residues long. CDR3 protein: CASSPWTREEETQYF. CDR3 DNA: TGCGCCAGCAGCCCCTGGACTAGAGAAGAAGAGACCCAGTACTTC.

The rearrangement uses TRBV18 and TRBJ1-3; a possible D gene is TRBD1 (5 bases). V lost 3 bases to trimming and J lost 0 bases, with 15 bases between them. Germline lookup yields CDR1 KGHSH and CDR2 LQKENI. The CDR3 extends over 17 amino acids. CDR3 bases: TGTGCCAGCTCACCGTCCATGGGGGGAAGCTCTGGAAACACCATATATTTT. Its protein product is CASSPSMGGSSGNTIYF.

The genes are TRBV28 and TRBJ2-7, with 7 bases aligning to TRBD1. The CDR3 covers 15 residues. In germline, CDR1 is MDHEN, CDR2 SYDVKM. Trimming cost V 5 bases and J 0 bases; bases outside gene matches: 7. The CDR3 DNA reads TGTGCCAGCAGTGTGGAAAGGGACAGCTCCTACGAGCAGTACTTC. It codes for CASSVERDSSYEQYF. The full variable domain, its missing parts supplied by reference TRBV28 and TRBJ2-7, is DVKVTQSSRYLVKRTGEKVFLECVQDMDHENMFWYRQDPGLGLRLIYFSYDVKMKEKGDIPEGYSVSREKKERFSLILESASTNQTSMYLCASSVERDSSYEQYFGPGTRLTVT.

The chain uses TRBV19 and TRBJ2-3; no firm D call. The CDR3 is made up of 12 amino acids. Trimming cost V 6 bases and J 2 bases, with 6 bases left between them. The germline CDR1 and CDR2 sequences are LNHDA and SQIVND (reference sequence). The CDR3 loop is CASRAVTDTQYF. CDR3 nucleotides: TGTGCCAGTAGAGCTGTCACAGATACGCAGTATTTT.

This sequence joins TRBV7-6 and TRBJ2-1; 14 bases are a match to TRBD2. CDR3 size: 16 residues. Germline V lookup: CDR1 SGHVS, CDR2 FNYEAQ. V gave up 5 bases and J gave up 7 bases; unmatched junction bases: 7. The CDR3 bases are TGTGCCAGCAGCGTGACTAGCGGGAGGGTAGAGAATGAGCAGTTCTTC. It encodes CASSVTSGRVENEQFF.

The chain is built from TRBV23-1 and TRBJ2-3; 7 nucleotides agree with TRBD1. TRBV23-1 is annotated as an ORF whose role is uncertain. V lost 0 bases and J lost 2; bases outside the gene matches: 8. The CDR3 length is 17 residues. The CDR3 spells CASSQSLGQTFTDTQYF. The CDR3 coding sequence is TGCGCCAGCAGTCAATCCCTGGGACAGACTTTCACAGATACGCAGTATTTT.

This chain's CDR3 is CAWSVLSGQETQYF. The CDR3 DNA is TGTGCCTGGAGTGTCTTAAGCGGCCAAGAGACCCAGTACTTC. The chain has TRBV30 and TRBJ2-5; a weak D match, TRBD2 (5 bases). CDR3 length equals 14 residues. Germline CDR1 and CDR2: GTSNPN and SVGIG (reference sequence). The ends were cut back, 0 bases at V and 1 base at J, with 9 bases in the middle. Full variable domain (remainder filled in from reference TRBV30 and TRBJ2-5): SQTIHQWPATLVQPVGSPLSLECTVEGTSNPNLYWYRQAAGRGLQLLFYSVGIGQISSEVPQNLSASRPQDRQFILSSKKLLLSDSGFYLCAWSVLSGQETQYFGPGTRLLVL.

The chain uses TRBV7-9 and TRBJ2-1; 11 bases fit TRBD2. The CDR3 extends over 18 amino acids. After removal of 5 bases from V and 1 base from J, the junction contained 10 bases not matched to a gene. In germline, CDR1 is SEHNR, CDR2 FQNEAQ (reference sequence). The CDR3 DNA reads TGTGCCAGCAGCCGCCTTCCGGGACTAGCGGATTCCTACAATGAGCAGTTCTTC. Encoded protein: CASSRLPGLADSYNEQFF.

The chain carries TRBV14 and TRBJ1-1, with D uncertain. V was trimmed by 2 bases and J by 8 bases, leaving 12 bases between them. CDR3 length equals 13 residues. Germline loops: CDR1 SGHDN, CDR2 FVKESK. Written as DNA, the CDR3 is TGTGCCAGCAGCCAATTTTCAGCAGGCGAAGCTTTCTTT. Protein: CASSQFSAGEAFF.

The CDR3 sequence is CASSVVWASPNEQFF. The CDR3, as DNA: TGTGCCAGCAGCGTAGTATGGGCATCTCCCAATGAGCAGTTCTTC. The chain carries TRBV9 and TRBJ2-1, with D hard to call. V was clipped by 0 bases and J by 6 bases, with 13 bases between them. The germline CDR1 and CDR2 sequences are SGDLS and YYNGEE. The CDR3 is made up of 15 amino acids.

V usage is TRBV19 and J usage is TRBJ2-7; weak D call: TRBD2 (5 bases). This CDR3 spans 13 amino acids. Trimming left V 3 bases short and J 1 base short, with 7 bases between. Germline lookup yields CDR1 LNHDA and CDR2 SQIVND (reference sequence). CDR3 region: CASSMGRSYEQYF. Here the CDR3 DNA reads TGTGCCAGTAGTATGGGGAGATCCTACGAGCAGTACTTC.

The DNA of the CDR3 is TGTGCCAGCAGCCTCACAGGGACTCAGCCCCAGCATTTT. Residues: CASSLTGTQPQHF. V gene TRBV7-8 combines with J gene TRBJ1-5; the D gene is possibly TRBD1 (6 bases). The germline gives CDR1 SGHVS, CDR2 FQNEAQ. The CDR3 is 13 amino acids. Trimming took off 5 bases at V and 6 bases at J, with 11 bases between the two ends.

The chain combines TRBV5-1 with TRBJ1-2; a possible D gene is TRBD1 (6 bases). This CDR3 contains 15 residues. V dropped 4 bases and J dropped 5 bases, with 18 bases sitting between them. Looked up from germline, CDR1 is SGHRS and CDR2 is YFSETQ. The CDR3 nucleotides read TGCGCCAGCAGCCAGGACGGGGGGCGTATATATGGCTACACCTTC. Translating it yields CASSQDGGRIYGYTF. The full variable domain, its missing parts supplied by reference TRBV5-1 and TRBJ1-2, is KAGVTQTPRYLIKTRGQQVTLSCSPISGHRSVSWYQQTPGQGLQFLFEYFSETQRNKGNFPGRFSGRQFSNSRSEMNVSTLELGDSALYLCASSQDGGRIYGYTFGSGTRLTVV.

The chain joins TRBV7-2 to TRBJ1-5; D unresolved. Germline-derived CDR1 and CDR2 are SGHTA and FQGNSA. V dropped 1 base and J dropped 6 bases, with 13 bases sitting between them. This CDR3 has 15 amino acids. In nucleotides, the CDR3 is TGTGCCAGCAGCTTAGGGGCCCCCGCAGCTCAGCCCCAGCATTTT. Protein: CASSLGAPAAQPQHF.

This clone has more than one count but fewer than ten. The gene calls are TRBV23-1 and TRBJ1-4, with a possible D match to TRBD1 (6 bases). TRBV23-1 is an open reading frame whose function is uncertain. Trimming left V 2 bases short and J 5 bases short, with 15 bases between. The CDR3 has 16 residues. The CDR3: CASSQILWTANEKLFF. CDR3 DNA: TGCGCCAGCAGTCAAATCCTTTGGACAGCAAATGAAAAACTGTTTTTT.

This rearrangement joins TRBV5-4 to TRBJ1-2; 9 bases fit TRBD1. From germline, CDR1 is SGHNT and CDR2 YYREEE (reference sequence). J lost 7 bases, V lost 0 bases, and 7 bases had no gene match. The CDR3 length is 15 residues. The CDR3 protein is CASSLAAQGASGYTF. The CDR3 DNA is TGTGCCAGCAGCTTGGCTGCACAGGGGGCGAGTGGCTACACCTTC.